This TCR beta chain was recovered during a study of blood T cell repertoires in COVID-19. Looking at the study overall: COVID-19 samples from acute and convalescent phases originated in the United States, Italy and Spain. The cDNA or gDNA used as material had been derived from T cells, B-cell-depleted T cells, or PBMCs.

Trimming left V 1 base short and J 2 bases short, with 14 bases between. The CDR3 contains 16 residues. Looked up from germline, CDR1 is MGHRA and CDR2 is YSYEKL. The sample holds many counts of this clone. Per the original methods: Using reference gene primer amplification, nucleated cell counts were estimated. Generated by immunoSEQ multiplex PCR, the TCRdb table keeps only in-frame clones and is missing some. The DNA gave D and trimming, while V, J and clone size come from that table. Of about 76,000 clones listed, about 82% are singletons. The TCR originated in a woman between 55 and 75 years old with acute or convalescent COVID-19. This rearrangement joins TRBV4-1 to TRBJ1-1, with D perhaps matching TRBD1 (5 bases). The sample comprised peripheral blood. The chain's CDR3 is CASSQVGGAANTEAFF. CDR3 sequence (DNA): TGCGCCAGCAGCCAAGTCGGAGGGGCCGCCAACACTGAAGCTTTCTTT.